This is a list of T cell receptor beta chains from one sample in a study of blood T cell repertoires in COVID-19. Clones were read by immunoSEQ multiplex PCR, and TCRdb kept only the in-frame ones, dropping some. The sample lists roughly 280,000 clones, under 90% occurring once. Sequencing was done on a sample of peripheral blood. The source is a man aged 60 to 75 with acute or convalescent COVID-19. CDR3s include the opening cysteine and the closing phenylalanine or tryptophan. D genes are given only for firm matches. A clone size is listed for some rows: how often the clone was seen (once, few, many), or a class if it is expanded.

v_gene	d_gene	abundance	j_gene	CDR3nt	CDR3aa
TRBV28	TRBD1	-	TRBJ2-3	TGTGCCAGCAGTTCGGGACAGACAGATACGCAGTATTTT	CASSSGQTDTQYF
TRBV11-2	-	few	TRBJ2-7	TGTGCCAGCAGCTTAGTTCACTCCCCCGATGTACCGATCTACGAGCAGTACTTC	CASSLVHSPDVPIYEQYF
TRBV14	TRBD2	-	TRBJ2-1	TGTGCCAGCAGCCAAGAGACTAGCGGCAATGAGCAGTTCTTC	CASSQETSGNEQFF
TRBV7-9	TRBD1	few	TRBJ1-2	TGTGCCAGCAGCTTAGAGGGGACAGGGAATCCCAACTATGGCTACACCTTC	CASSLEGTGNPNYGYTF
TRBV29-1	-	-	TRBJ2-6	TGCAGCGTTTTAAGGACTTCTGGGGCCAACGTCCTGACTTTC	CSVLRTSGANVLTF
TRBV7-9	-	-	TRBJ1-1	TGTGCCAGCAGCTTAGTGGGGGGGTTGGTTGAAGAAGCTTTCTTT	CASSLVGGLVEEAFF
TRBV6-5	-	-	TRBJ2-2	TGTGCCACGCGGGACAGACCCAACACCGGGGAGCTGTTTTTT	CATRDRPNTGELFF
TRBV18	-	-	TRBJ1-1	TGTGCCAGCTCACCAAACGTTCAGGTTAACACTGAAGCTTTCTTT	CASSPNVQVNTEAFF
TRBV6-6	TRBD1	-	TRBJ1-2	TGTGCCAGCAGTTACTCCGGGACAGGTACACACTATGGCTACACCTTC	CASSYSGTGTHYGYTF
TRBV20-1	-	-	TRBJ1-1	TGCAGTGCAGGGGGGGGATCTGAAGCTTTCTTT	CSAGGGSEAFF
TRBV9	TRBD1	-	TRBJ1-1	TGTGCCAGCAGCCCCCGGACAGGGCTAGGCACTGAAGCTTTCTTT	CASSPRTGLGTEAFF
TRBV5-1	TRBD1	-	TRBJ2-1	TGCGCCAGCAGCTTGGCTCCCGGCAGGGGGAGCAATGAGCAGTTCTTC	CASSLAPGRGSNEQFF
TRBV12-5	TRBD1	-	TRBJ1-1	TGTGCTAGTGGTCCGGGGACAGGGGGGATGAACACTGAAGCTTTCTTT	CASGPGTGGMNTEAFF
TRBV27	-	-	TRBJ2-7	TGTGCCAGCAGTTTACGCGGGGACGAGCAGTACTTC	CASSLRGDEQYF
TRBV6-5	TRBD2	once	TRBJ2-7	TGTGCCAGCCGAACCGGGACTAGCGCCGAGCAGTACTTC	CASRTGTSAEQYF
TRBV5-1	-	-	TRBJ1-1	TGCGCCAGCAGCTTGGCTGGGGGGAGGGCTGAAGCTTTCTTT	CASSLAGGRAEAFF
TRBV2	TRBD2	-	TRBJ2-1	TGTGCCGGAAAGCGGGAGCGCTATGAGCAGTTCTTC	CAGKRERYEQFF
TRBV19	-	-	TRBJ1-4	TGTGCCAGTAGTACGCAGGAGGCTAATGAAAAACTGTTTTTT	CASSTQEANEKLFF
TRBV5-6	-	-	TRBJ2-2	TGTGCCAGCAGCTTGTTGCGGAAGACGAACACCGGGGAGCTGTTTTTT	CASSLLRKTNTGELFF
TRBV27	TRBD2	few	TRBJ2-3	TGTGCCAGCAGCCCTAGCGGGACAGATACGCAGTATTTT	CASSPSGTDTQYF
TRBV11-2	TRBD1	-	TRBJ2-1	TGTGCCAGCCTCGGCCCAGGGGGTAATGAGCAGTTCTTC	CASLGPGGNEQFF
TRBV27	-	-	TRBJ2-7	TGTGCCAGCAGTTCCGGGACATGGGACGAGCAGTACTTC	CASSSGTWDEQYF
TRBV30	TRBD2	-	TRBJ2-1	TGTGCCTGGAGTAGCCAGCCGGGACAGGACCTAGCGGGAGGAATCCATGAGCAGTTCTTC	CAWSSQPGQDLAGGIHEQFF
TRBV18	TRBD1	-	TRBJ2-6	TGTGCCAGCTCCCGGGGACAGGGGGCGGAGGGGGCCAACGTCCTGACTTTC	CASSRGQGAEGANVLTF
TRBV7-8	-	-	TRBJ2-7	TGTGCCAGCAGCTCTAGTGTCTACGAGCAGTACTTC	CASSSSVYEQYF
TRBV7-9	TRBD2	-	TRBJ2-1	TGTGCCAGCAGCTTAGCGGGACTAGCGGGGGGGCTTTTCAATGAGCAGTTCTTC	CASSLAGLAGGLFNEQFF
TRBV2	TRBD1	-	TRBJ1-1	TGTGCCAGCAGTGAGGCAGGGGGGAACACTGAAGCTTTCTTT	CASSEAGGNTEAFF
TRBV19	TRBD2	-	TRBJ2-1	TGTGCCAGTAGTATTCGATGGACTAGCGGGGGAAATGAGCAGTTCTTC	CASSIRWTSGGNEQFF